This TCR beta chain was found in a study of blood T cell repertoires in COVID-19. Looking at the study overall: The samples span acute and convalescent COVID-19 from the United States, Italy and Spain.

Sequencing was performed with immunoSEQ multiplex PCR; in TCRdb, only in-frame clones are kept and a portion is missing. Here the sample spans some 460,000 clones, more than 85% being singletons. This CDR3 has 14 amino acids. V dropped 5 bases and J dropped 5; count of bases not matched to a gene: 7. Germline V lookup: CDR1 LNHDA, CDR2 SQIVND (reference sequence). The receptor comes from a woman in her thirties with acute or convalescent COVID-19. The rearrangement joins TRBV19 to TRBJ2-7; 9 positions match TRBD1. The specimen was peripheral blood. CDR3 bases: TGTGCCAGTAGTTACAGGGGGCTGACCAACGAGCAGTACTTC. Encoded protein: CASSYRGLTNEQYF.